This TCR beta chain stems from a study of blood T cells in healthy people across ages. Looking at the study overall: When template switching was applied, about one barcoded beta molecule was captured per two T cells. Whole-study findings and limits: The donors' CMV status was not determined, possibly confounding changes in expanded clonotypes. Unsorted PBMC input precluded a conclusive naive versus antigen-experienced comparison.

Through a sample-barcoded 5' primer and a J-beta primer mix, a second PCR was run for roughly 6 to 11 cycles. MiXCR was run by TCRdb on the 5' RACE reads, yielding one entry per CDR3 protein. The sample holds hundreds of thousands of distinct CDR3 sequences, around two fifths seen once. This clonotype was seen more than once but under ten times. Antigen: not known. V was cut by 9 bases and J by 6 bases, with 12 bases left in between. Germline loops: CDR1 MNHEY, CDR2 SVGEGT. CDR3 length: 12 residues. Sequenced input: blood. This clonotype was obtained from a man older than 75 in good health. The rearrangement uses TRBV6-2 or TRBV6-3 and TRBJ2-1; D is perhaps TRBD1 (5 bases). The CDR3 reads CASRGPGNEQFF. The CDR3 coding sequence is TGTGCCAGTAGGGGTCCGGGCAATGAGCAGTTCTTC.